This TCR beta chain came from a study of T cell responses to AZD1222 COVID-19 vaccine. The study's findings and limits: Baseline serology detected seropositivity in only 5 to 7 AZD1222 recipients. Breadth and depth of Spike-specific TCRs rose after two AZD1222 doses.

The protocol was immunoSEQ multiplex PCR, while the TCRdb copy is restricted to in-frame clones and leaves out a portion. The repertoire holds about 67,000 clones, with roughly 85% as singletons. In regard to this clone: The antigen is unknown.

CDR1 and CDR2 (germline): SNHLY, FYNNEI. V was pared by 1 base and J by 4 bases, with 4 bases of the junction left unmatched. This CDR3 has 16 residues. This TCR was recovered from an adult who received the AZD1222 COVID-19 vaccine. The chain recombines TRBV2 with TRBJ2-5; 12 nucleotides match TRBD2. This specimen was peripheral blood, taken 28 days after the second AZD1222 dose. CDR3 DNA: TGTGCCAGCAGTGAAGTGCTGGGACTAGCGGGAGAGACCCAGTACTTC. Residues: CASSEVLGLAGETQYF.